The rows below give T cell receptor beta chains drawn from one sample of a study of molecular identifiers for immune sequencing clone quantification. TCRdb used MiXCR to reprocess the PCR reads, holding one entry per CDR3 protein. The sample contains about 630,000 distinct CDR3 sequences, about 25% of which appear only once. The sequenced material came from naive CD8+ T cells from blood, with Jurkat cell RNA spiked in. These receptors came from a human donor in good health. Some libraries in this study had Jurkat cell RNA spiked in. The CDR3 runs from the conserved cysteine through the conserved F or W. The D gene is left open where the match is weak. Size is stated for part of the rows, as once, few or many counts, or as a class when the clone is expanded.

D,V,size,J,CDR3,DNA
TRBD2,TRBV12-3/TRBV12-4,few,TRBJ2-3,CASNLRDYTDTQYF,TGTGCCAGCAACCTCCGGGACTACACAGATACGCAGTATTTT
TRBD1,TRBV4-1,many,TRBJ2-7,CASSPGGTGGFEQYF,TGCGCCAGCAGCCCAGGAGGGACAGGGGGTTTCGAGCAGTACTTC
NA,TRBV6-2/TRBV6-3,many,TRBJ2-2,CASSYVAGELFF,TGTGCCAGCAGTTACGTGGCCGGGGAGCTGTTTTTT
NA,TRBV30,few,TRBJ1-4,CAWGNGEKLFF,TGTGCCTGGGGGAATGGAGAAAAACTGTTTTTT
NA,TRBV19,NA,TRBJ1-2,CASSYIPLGYGYTF,TGTGCCAGTAGCTACATCCCGCTAGGCTATGGCTACACCTTC
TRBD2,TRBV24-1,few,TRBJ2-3,CATSDGTSGAYRVYF,TGTGCCACCAGTGATGGGACTAGCGGGGCCTATAGGGTGTATTTT
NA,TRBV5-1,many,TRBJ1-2,CASSLEDNYGYTF,TGCGCCAGCAGCTTGGAGGACAACTATGGCTACACCTTC
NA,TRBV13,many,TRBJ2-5,CASSLGQGMETQYF,TGTGCCAGCAGCTTAGGACAGGGCATGGAGACCCAGTACTTC
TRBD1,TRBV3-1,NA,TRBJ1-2,CASSAPGQDVLYGYTF,TGTGCCAGCAGCGCACCGGGACAGGACGTACTCTATGGCTACACCTTC
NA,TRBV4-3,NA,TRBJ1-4,CASSQDTGFGEKLFF,TGCGCCAGCAGCCAAGATACAGGCTTCGGTGAAAAACTGTTTTTT
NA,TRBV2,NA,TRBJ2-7,CASSELGTGMSSYEQYF,TGTGCCAGCAGTGAATTGGGCACAGGCATGAGCTCCTACGAGCAGTACTTC
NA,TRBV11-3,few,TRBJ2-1,CASSLRGAQGAYNEQFF,TGTGCCAGCAGCTTAAGGGGGGCCCAGGGCGCCTACAATGAGCAGTTCTTC
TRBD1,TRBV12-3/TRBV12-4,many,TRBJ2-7,CASSTQGALEQYF,TGTGCCAGCAGTACCCAGGGGGCGCTTGAGCAGTACTTC
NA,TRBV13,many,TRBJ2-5,CASSLNSFQETQYF,TGTGCCAGCAGCTTGAATAGTTTTCAAGAGACCCAGTACTTC
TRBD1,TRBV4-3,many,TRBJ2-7,CASSQDLSRTGLSYEQYF,TGCGCCAGCAGCCAAGATCTGTCGAGGACAGGACTTTCCTACGAGCAGTACTTC
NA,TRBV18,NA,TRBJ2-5,CASSPPAAQETQYF,TGTGCCAGCTCACCACCCGCAGCCCAAGAGACCCAGTACTTC
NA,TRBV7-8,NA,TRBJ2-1,CASSLNQGKSYNEQFF,TGTGCCAGCAGCTTAAATCAGGGAAAGAGCTACAATGAGCAGTTCTTC
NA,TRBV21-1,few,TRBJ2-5,CASSKEIGDLKYQETQYF,TGTGCCAGCAGCAAAGAAATAGGGGACCTAAAGTACCAAGAGACCCAGTACTTC
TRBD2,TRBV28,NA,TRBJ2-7,CVSSPGLAGSYAPSF,TGTGTCAGCAGTCCCGGACTAGCGGGCTCCTACGCGCCGTCCTTC
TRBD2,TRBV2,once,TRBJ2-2,CASSAQPGLAGGTNPGELFF,TGTGCCAGCAGTGCACAACCGGGACTAGCGGGGGGGACGAACCCCGGGGAGCTGTTTTTT
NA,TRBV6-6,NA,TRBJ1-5,CASSRTFWGSSNQPQHF,TGTGCCAGCAGCAGAACATTTTGGGGTTCCAGCAATCAGCCCCAGCATTTT
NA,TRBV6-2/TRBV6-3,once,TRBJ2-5,CASRGLRGESYETQYF,TGTGCCAGCAGAGGGCTTCGGGGAGAGTCGTATGAGACCCAGTACTTC
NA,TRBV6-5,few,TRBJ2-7,CASRYGTNTYEQYF,TGTGCCAGCAGATATGGGACGAATACCTACGAGCAGTACTTC
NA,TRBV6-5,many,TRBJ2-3,CASSSSYPSPITDTQYF,TGTGCCAGCAGTAGCTCTTATCCTTCACCCATCACAGATACGCAGTATTTT
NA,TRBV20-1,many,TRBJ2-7,CSASDGTRSSYEQYF,TGCAGTGCTTCCGACGGGACGAGGAGCTCCTACGAGCAGTACTTC
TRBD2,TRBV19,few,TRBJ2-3,CASKRTSGGRGDTQYF,TGTGCCAGTAAAAGGACTAGCGGGGGGCGGGGAGATACGCAGTATTTT
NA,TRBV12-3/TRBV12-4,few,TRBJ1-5,CASSPGLVVEPQHF,TGTGCCAGCAGTCCAGGGCTGGTTGTAGAGCCCCAGCATTTT
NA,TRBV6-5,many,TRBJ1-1,CASSYSKSTEAFF,TGTGCCAGCAGTTACTCGAAATCCACTGAAGCTTTCTTT
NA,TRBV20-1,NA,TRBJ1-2,CSARDHRGLYYGYTF,TGCAGTGCTAGAGATCACCGGGGGCTGTACTATGGCTACACCTTC
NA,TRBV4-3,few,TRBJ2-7,CASSQEVEAYEQYF,TGCGCCAGCAGCCAAGAAGTGGAGGCCTACGAGCAGTACTTC
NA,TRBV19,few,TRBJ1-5,CASSIGVDQPQHF,TGTGCCAGTAGTATAGGCGTGGATCAGCCCCAGCATTTT
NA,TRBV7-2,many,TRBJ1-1,CASSLDLGAEAFF,TGTGCCAGCAGCTTAGATTTGGGCGCTGAAGCTTTCTTT
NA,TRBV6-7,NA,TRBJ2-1,CASSALRYLKRTRSDNEQFF,TGTGCCAGCAGTGCATTACGCTACTTAAAGCGGACCCGCAGCGACAATGAGCAGTTCTTC
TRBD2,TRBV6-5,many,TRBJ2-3,CASSWVPLAGGGTDTQYF,TGTGCCAGCAGTTGGGTCCCCCTAGCGGGAGGAGGCACAGATACGCAGTATTTT
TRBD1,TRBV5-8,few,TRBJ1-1,CASSLARTGGPEAFF,TGTGCCAGCAGCTTGGCCAGAACAGGGGGCCCTGAAGCTTTCTTT
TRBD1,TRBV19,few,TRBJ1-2,CASSYHRGGYGYTF,TGTGCCAGTAGCTATCACAGGGGGGGATATGGCTACACCTTC
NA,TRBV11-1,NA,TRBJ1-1,CASSAYRAAHTEAFF,TGTGCCAGCAGCGCCTACAGGGCGGCTCACACTGAAGCTTTCTTT
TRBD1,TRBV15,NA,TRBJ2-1,CAASRERTGINSEQFF,TGTGCCGCCAGCAGAGAAAGGACAGGGATAAACAGTGAGCAGTTCTTC
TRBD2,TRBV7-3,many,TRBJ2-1,CASSLIVGDYNNEQFF,TGTGCCAGCAGCTTAATCGTAGGGGACTACAACAATGAGCAGTTCTTC
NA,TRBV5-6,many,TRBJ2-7,CASSNKIGLLYHEQYF,TGTGCCAGCAGCAACAAAATCGGACTGCTTTACCACGAGCAGTACTTC
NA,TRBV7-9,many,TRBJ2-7,CASKNGGEQYF,TGTGCCAGCAAAAACGGGGGCGAGCAGTACTTC
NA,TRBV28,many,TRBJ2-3,CASSLGTRTDTQYF,TGTGCCAGCAGTCTAGGAACGCGCACAGATACGCAGTATTTT
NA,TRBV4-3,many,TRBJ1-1,CASSQDWDLLNTEAFF,TGCGCCAGCAGCCAGGACTGGGACTTGCTGAACACTGAAGCTTTCTTT
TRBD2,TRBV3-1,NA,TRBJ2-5,CASSQVGGRAGETQYF,TGTGCCAGCAGCCAAGTGGGCGGGAGGGCAGGAGAGACCCAGTACTTC
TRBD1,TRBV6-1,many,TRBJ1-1,CASSEATGVNTEAFF,TGTGCCAGCAGTGAAGCGACAGGGGTTAACACTGAAGCTTTCTTT
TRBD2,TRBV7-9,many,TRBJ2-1,CASSHTRRGGGNEQFF,TGTGCCAGCAGCCACACCCGGCGGGGGGGCGGAAATGAGCAGTTCTTC
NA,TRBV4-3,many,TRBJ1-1,CASSHGNVASEAFF,TGCGCCAGCAGCCACGGAAACGTAGCGTCTGAAGCTTTCTTT
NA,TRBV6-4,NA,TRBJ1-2,CASRPSTGSNYGYTF,TGTGCCAGCAGACCCTCGACAGGATCTAACTATGGCTACACCTTC
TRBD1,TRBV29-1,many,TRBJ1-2,CSGGQVNYGYTF,TGCAGCGGCGGACAGGTTAACTATGGCTACACCTTC
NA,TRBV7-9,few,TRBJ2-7,CASNPDWAGTSSYEQYF,TGTGCCAGCAACCCCGATTGGGCAGGAACCAGCTCCTACGAGCAGTACTTC
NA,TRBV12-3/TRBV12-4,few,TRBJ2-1,CASSFPSFYNEQFF,TGTGCCAGCAGTTTTCCCTCATTCTACAATGAGCAGTTCTTC
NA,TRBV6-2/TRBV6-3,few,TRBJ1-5,CASSYKRSNQPQHF,TGTGCCAGCAGTTATAAAAGGAGCAATCAGCCCCAGCATTTT
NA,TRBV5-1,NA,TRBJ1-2,CASSPVDHGYTF,TGCGCCAGCAGCCCAGTAGACCATGGCTACACCTTC
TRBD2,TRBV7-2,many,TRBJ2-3,CASSAGTSRLDTQYF,TGTGCCAGCAGCGCAGGGACTAGTCGGCTAGATACGCAGTATTTT
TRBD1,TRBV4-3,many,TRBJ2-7,CASSQDRTGRYEQYF,TGCGCCAGCAGCCAAGATCGGACAGGGCGGTACGAGCAGTACTTC